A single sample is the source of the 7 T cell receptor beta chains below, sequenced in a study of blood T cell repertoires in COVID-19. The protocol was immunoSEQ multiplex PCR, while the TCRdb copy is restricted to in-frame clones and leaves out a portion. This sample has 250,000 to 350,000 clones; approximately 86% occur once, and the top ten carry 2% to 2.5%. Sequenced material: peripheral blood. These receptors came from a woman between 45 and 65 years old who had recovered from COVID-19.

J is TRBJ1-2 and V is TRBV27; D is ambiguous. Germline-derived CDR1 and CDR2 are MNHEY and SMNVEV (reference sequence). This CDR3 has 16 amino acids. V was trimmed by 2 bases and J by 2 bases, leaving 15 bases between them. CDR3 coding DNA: TGTGCCAGCAGTTTAAGGTCGCGGGGATTGAACTATGGCTACACCTTC. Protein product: CASSLRSRGLNYGYTF.

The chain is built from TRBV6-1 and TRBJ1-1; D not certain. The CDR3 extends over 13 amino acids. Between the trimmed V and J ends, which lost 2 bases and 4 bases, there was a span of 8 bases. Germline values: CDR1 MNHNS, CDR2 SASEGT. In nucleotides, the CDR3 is TGTGCCAGCAGTGAAACAGCCTCCACTGAAGCTTTCTTT. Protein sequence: CASSETASTEAFF.

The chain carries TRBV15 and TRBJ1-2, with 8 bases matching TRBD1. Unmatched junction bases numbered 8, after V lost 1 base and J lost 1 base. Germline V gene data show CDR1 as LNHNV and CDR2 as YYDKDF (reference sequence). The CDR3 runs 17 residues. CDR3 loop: CATSRGTRTGFNYGYTF. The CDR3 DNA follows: TGTGCCACCAGCAGAGGAACAAGGACAGGGTTTAACTATGGCTACACCTTC. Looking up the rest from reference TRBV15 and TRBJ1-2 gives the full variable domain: DAMVIQNPRYQVTQFGKPVTLSCSQTLNHNVMYWYQQKSSQAPKLLFHYYDKDFNNEADTPDNFQSRRPNTSFCFLDIRSPGLGDTAMYLCATSRGTRTGFNYGYTFGSGTRLTVV.

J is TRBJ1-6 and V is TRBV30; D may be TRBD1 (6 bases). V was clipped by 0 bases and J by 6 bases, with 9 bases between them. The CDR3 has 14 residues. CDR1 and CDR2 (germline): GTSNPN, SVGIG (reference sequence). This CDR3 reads CAWSVARGNSPLHF. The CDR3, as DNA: TGTGCCTGGAGTGTGGCCAGGGGTAATTCACCCCTCCACTTT.

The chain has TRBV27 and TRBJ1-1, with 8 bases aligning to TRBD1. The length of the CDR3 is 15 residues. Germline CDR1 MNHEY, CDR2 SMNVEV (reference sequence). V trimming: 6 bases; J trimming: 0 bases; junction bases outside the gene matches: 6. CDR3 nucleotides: TGTGCCAGCAGCTTTAACAGGGGGTTGAACACTGAAGCTTTCTTT. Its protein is CASSFNRGLNTEAFF.

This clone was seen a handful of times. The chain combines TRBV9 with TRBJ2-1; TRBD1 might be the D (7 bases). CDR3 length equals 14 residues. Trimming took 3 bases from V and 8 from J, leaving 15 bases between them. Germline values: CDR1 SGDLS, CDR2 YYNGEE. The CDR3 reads CASSGVQGGYEQFF. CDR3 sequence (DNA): TGTGCCAGCAGCGGAGTTCAGGGGGGATATGAGCAGTTCTTC.

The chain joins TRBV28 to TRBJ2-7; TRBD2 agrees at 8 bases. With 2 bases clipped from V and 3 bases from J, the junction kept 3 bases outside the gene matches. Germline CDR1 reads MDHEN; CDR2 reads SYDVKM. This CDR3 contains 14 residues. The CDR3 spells CASSLRGTSYEQYF. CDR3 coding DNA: TGTGCCAGCAGTTTAAGAGGGACTAGCTACGAGCAGTACTTC.